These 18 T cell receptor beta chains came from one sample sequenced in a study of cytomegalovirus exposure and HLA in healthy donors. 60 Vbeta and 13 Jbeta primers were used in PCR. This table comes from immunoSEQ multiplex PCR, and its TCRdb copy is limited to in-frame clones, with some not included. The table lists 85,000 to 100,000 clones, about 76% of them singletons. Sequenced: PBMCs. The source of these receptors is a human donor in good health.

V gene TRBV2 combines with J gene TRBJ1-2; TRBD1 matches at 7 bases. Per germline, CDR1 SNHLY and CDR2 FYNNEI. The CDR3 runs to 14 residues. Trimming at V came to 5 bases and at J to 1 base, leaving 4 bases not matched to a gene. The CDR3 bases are TGTGCCAGCAGTCGGACAGGTTTTAACTATGGCTACACCTTC. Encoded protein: CASSRTGFNYGYTF.

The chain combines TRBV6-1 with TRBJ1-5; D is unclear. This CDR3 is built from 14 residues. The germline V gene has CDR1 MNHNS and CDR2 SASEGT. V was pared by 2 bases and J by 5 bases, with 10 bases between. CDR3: CASSERGNYQPQHF. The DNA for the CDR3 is TGTGCCAGCAGTGAACGAGGCAACTATCAGCCCCAGCATTTT.

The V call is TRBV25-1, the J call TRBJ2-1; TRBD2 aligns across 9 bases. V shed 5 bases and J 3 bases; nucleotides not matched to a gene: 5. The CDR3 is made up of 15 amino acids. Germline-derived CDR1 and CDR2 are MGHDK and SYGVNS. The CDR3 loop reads CASSLAGGFYNEQFF. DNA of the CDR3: TGTGCCAGCAGTCTGGCGGGAGGGTTCTACAATGAGCAGTTCTTC. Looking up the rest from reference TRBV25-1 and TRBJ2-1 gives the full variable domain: EADIYQTPRYLVIGTGKKITLECSQTMGHDKMYWYQQDPGMELHLIHYSYGVNSTEKGDLSSESTVSRIRTEHFPLTLESARPSHTSQYLCASSLAGGFYNEQFFGPGTRLTVL.

Written as DNA, the CDR3 is TGTGGGGCGTTCGATGGGGCCGGTGAAGCTTTCTTT. It codes for CGAFDGAGEAFF. The chain uses TRBV6-6 and TRBJ1-1, with TRBD1 as a possible D gene (5 bases). The length of the CDR3 is 12 residues. Germline assignment: CDR1 MNHNY and CDR2 SVGAGI (reference sequence).

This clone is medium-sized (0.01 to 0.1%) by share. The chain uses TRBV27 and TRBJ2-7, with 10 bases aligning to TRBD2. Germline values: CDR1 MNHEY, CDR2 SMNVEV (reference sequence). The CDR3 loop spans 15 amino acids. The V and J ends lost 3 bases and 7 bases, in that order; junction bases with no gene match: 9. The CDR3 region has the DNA TGTGCCAGCAGTTTCACTAGCGGGATACCTGATGAGCAGTACTTC. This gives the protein CASSFTSGIPDEQYF.

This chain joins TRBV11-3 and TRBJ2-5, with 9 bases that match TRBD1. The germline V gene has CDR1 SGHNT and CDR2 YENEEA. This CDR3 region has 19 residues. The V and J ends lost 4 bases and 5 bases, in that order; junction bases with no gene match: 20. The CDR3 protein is CASSSWDRDGVGGPETQYF. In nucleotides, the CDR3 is TGTGCCAGCAGCTCCTGGGACAGGGACGGGGTCGGGGGCCCGGAGACCCAGTACTTC.

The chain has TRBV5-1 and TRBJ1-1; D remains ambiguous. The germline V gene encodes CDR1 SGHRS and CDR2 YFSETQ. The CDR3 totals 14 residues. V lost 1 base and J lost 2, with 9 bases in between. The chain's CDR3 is CASSLLPGNTEAFF. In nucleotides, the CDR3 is TGCGCCAGCAGCTTGTTGCCGGGAAACACTGAAGCTTTCTTT. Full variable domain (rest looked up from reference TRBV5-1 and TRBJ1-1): KAGVTQTPRYLIKTRGQQVTLSCSPISGHRSVSWYQQTPGQGLQFLFEYFSETQRNKGNFPGRFSGRQFSNSRSEMNVSTLELGDSALYLCASSLLPGNTEAFFGQGTRLTVV.

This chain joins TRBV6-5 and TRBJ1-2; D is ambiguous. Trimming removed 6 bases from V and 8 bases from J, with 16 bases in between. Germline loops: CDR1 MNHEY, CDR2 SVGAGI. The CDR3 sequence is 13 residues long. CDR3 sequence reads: CASRPQVPLGYTF. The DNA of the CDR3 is TGTGCCAGCAGACCCCAGGTGCCCCTGGGCTACACCTTC.

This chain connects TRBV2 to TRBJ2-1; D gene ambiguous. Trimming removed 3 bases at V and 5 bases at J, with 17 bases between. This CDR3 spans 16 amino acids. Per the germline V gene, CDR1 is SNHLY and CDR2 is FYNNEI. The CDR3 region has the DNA TGTGCCAGCAGTGATTTTTTGAGCCTAGTTAACAATGAGCAGTTCTTC. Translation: CASSDFLSLVNNEQFF.

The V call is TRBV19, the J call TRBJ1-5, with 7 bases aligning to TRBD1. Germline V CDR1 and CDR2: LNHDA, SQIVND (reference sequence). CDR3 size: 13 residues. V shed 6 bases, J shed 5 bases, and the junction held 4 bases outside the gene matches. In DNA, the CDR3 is TGTGCCAGTAGCTATACAGGGGATCAGCCCCAGCATTTT. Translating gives CASSYTGDQPQHF.

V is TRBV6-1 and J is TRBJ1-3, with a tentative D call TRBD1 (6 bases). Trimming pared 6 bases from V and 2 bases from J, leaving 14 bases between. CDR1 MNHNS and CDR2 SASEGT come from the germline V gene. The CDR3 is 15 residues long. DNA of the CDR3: TGTGCCAGCAGCACAGGGTCGTTCACTGGAAACACCATATATTTT. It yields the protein CASSTGSFTGNTIYF.

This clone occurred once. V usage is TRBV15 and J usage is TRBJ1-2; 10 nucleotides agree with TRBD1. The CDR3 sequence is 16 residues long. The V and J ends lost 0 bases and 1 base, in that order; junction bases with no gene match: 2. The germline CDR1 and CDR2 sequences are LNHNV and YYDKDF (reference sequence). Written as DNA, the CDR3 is TGTGCCACCAGCAGAGAAGGACAGGGGGGTAACTATGGCTACACCTTC. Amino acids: CATSREGQGGNYGYTF. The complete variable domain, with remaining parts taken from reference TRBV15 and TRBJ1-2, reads DAMVIQNPRYQVTQFGKPVTLSCSQTLNHNVMYWYQQKSSQAPKLLFHYYDKDFNNEADTPDNFQSRRPNTSFCFLDIRSPGLGDTAMYLCATSREGQGGNYGYTFGSGTRLTVV.

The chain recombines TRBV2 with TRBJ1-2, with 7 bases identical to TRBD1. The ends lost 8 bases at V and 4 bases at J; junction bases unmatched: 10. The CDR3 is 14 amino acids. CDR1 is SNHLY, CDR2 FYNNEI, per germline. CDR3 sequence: CASLDRELGYGYTF. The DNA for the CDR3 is TGTGCCAGCCTTGACAGGGAGCTTGGCTATGGCTACACCTTC. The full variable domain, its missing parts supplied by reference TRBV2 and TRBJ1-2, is EPEVTQTPSHQVTQMGQEVILRCVPISNHLYFYWYRQILGQKVEFLVSFYNNEISEKSEIFDDQFSVERPDGSNFTLKIRSTKLEDSAMYFCASLDRELGYGYTFGSGTRLTVV.

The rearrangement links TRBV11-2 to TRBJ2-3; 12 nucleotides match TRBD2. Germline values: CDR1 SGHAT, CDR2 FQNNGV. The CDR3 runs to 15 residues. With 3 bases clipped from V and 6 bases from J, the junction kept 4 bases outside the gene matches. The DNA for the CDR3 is TGTGCCAGCAGCTTGACTAGCGGGAGTCGCGATACGCAGTATTTT. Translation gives CASSLTSGSRDTQYF.

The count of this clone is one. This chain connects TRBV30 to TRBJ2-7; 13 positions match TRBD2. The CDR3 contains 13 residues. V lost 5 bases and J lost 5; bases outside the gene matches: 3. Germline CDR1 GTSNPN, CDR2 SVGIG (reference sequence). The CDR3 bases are TGTGCCTGGCAAGGACTAGCGGGGGACGAGCAGTACTTC. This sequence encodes CAWQGLAGDEQYF.

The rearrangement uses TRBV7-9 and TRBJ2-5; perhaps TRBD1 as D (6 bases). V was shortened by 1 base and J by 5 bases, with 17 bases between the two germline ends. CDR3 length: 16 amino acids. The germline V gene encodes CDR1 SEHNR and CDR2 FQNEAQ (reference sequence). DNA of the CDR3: TGTGCCAGCAGCTTAGTAGGTTTTTGGACAGAGGAGACCCAGTACTTC. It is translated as CASSLVGFWTEETQYF.

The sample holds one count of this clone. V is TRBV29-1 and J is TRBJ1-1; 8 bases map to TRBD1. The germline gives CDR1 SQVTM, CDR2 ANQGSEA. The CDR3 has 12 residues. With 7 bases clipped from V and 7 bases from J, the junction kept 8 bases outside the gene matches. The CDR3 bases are TGCAGCGGACGACAGGGGACCTGTGAAGCTTTCTTT. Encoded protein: CSGRQGTCEAFF.

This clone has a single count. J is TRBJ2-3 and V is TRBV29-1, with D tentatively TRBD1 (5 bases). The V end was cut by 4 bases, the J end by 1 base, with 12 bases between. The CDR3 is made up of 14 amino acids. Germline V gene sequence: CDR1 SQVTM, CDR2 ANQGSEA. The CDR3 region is CSVAQSRGTDTQYF. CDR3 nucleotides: TGCAGCGTTGCTCAATCCAGGGGCACAGATACGCAGTATTTT.